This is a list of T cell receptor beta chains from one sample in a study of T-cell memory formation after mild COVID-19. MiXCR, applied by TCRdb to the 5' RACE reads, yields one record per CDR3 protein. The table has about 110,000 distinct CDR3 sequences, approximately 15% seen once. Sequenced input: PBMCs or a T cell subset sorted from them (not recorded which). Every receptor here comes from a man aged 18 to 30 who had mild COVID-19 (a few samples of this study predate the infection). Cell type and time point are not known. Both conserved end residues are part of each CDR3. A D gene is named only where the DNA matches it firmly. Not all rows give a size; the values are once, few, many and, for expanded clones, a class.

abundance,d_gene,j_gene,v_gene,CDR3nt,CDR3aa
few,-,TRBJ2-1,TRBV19,TGTGCCAGTAGTATGGGGTTTAGAGGCTACAATGAGCAGTTCTTC,CASSMGFRGYNEQFF
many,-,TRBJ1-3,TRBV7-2,TGTGCCAGCAGCTTAGAGGGGTCTGGAAACACCATATATTTT,CASSLEGSGNTIYF
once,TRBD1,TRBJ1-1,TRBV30,TGTGCCTGGAGTCCGGACAGGATGAACACTGAAGCTTTCTTT,CAWSPDRMNTEAFF
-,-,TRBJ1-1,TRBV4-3,TGCGCCAGCAGCCAAGAGGGGGTAATGAACACTGAAGCTTTCTTT,CASSQEGVMNTEAFF
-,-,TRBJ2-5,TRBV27,TGTGCCAGCAGTTTCTCAGGGAACCAAGAGACCCAGTACTTC,CASSFSGNQETQYF
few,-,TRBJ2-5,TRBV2,TGTGCCAGCAGTTCTAGCGAAAACCAAGAGACCCAGTACTTC,CASSSSENQETQYF
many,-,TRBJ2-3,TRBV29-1,TGCAGCGTTGACCGGGACAGCACAGATACGCAGTATTTT,CSVDRDSTDTQYF
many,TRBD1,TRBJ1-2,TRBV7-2,TGTGCCAGCAGCTCCCTCTCCGGGACAGGGGTTTTCTATGGCTACACCTTC,CASSSLSGTGVFYGYTF
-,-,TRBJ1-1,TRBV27,TGTGCCACCGGGGGGAACACTGAAGCTTTCTTT,CATGGNTEAFF
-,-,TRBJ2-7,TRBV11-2,TGTGCCAGCAGCTTAGGCCCGAACGAAGCCTACGAGCAGTACTTC,CASSLGPNEAYEQYF
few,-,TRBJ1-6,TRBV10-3,TGTGCCATGCGGGACTCCTCCTATAATTCACCCCTCCACTTT,CAMRDSSYNSPLHF
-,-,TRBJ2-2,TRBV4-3,TGCGCCAGCAGCCAAGATAACAGCGGGGAGCTGTTTTTT,CASSQDNSGELFF
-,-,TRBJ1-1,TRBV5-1,TGCGCCAGCAGCTTGTTTCCGGGCGAGGGCACTGAAGCTTTCTTT,CASSLFPGEGTEAFF
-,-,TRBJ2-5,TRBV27,TGTGCCAGCAGTTTAGGCTTATCCTACCAAGAGACCCAGTACTTC,CASSLGLSYQETQYF
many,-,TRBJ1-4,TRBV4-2,TGTGCCAGCAGCCAAGAGCTAGGGGCGAGTGAAAAACTGTTTTTT,CASSQELGASEKLFF
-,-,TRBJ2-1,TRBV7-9,TGTGCCAGCCCCTGGGCTAATGAGCAGTTCTTC,CASPWANEQFF
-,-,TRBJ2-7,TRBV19,TGTGCCAGTAGTATATACTCGGGAGCCTACGAGCAGTACTTC,CASSIYSGAYEQYF
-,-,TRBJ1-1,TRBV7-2,TGTGCCAGCAGCTTAGTGCGCACTGAAGCTTTCTTT,CASSLVRTEAFF
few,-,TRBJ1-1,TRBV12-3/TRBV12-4,TGTGCCAGCAGTTTAGGGGTCTACACTGAAGCTTTCTTT,CASSLGVYTEAFF
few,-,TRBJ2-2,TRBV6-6,TGTGCCAGCAGTTACGAGAGTACCGGGGAGCTGTTTTTT,CASSYESTGELFF